The subject of this entry is one TCR beta chain. Authors' methods: For nucleated cells, counts were estimated from reference gene primer amplification. Produced via immunoSEQ multiplex PCR; TCRdb's table is partial and in-frame only. V and J calls and clone size follow that table, whereas D and trimming were derived from the DNA. The repertoire holds 100,000 or so clones, with about 91% as singletons. CDR1 and CDR2 from the germline V gene are WSHSY and SAAADI. This CDR3 spans 14 amino acids. Trimming removed 4 bases from V and 6 bases from J, with 16 bases in between. This sample was included in a study of blood T cell repertoires in COVID-19. For the study at large: COVID-19 samples from acute and convalescent phases originated in the United States, Italy and Spain. Sources were T cells, B-cell-depleted T cells, or PBMCs; the material itself was cDNA or gDNA.

The chain joins TRBV10-2 to TRBJ2-7, with a possible D match to TRBD2 (5 bases). This sequence was found in a man aged 55 to 70 with acute or convalescent COVID-19. The material sequenced was peripheral blood. The CDR3 DNA sequence: TGCGCCAGCAGTGGGACCTTTACTAGAGTCGAGCAGTACTTC. It translates to CASSGTFTRVEQYF.